Included here is one TCR beta chain sequence, with context. The sample belongs to a study of radiotherapy plus CTLA-4 blockade in lung cancer. The protocol was immunoSEQ multiplex PCR, while the TCRdb copy is restricted to in-frame clones and leaves out a portion. The data contain tens of thousands of clones, 70% to 80% of them singletons. Trimming took 0 bases from V and 5 from J; bases not matched to a gene: 3. CDR1 and CDR2 from the germline V gene are SGHNT and YYREEE (reference sequence). The CDR3 runs to 14 residues. The sequence was collected from a human donor with non-small cell lung cancer whose response to radiotherapy plus ipilimumab could not be evaluated. Some clones in this sample may be carry-over from other donors' samples. The chain links TRBV5-4 to TRBJ1-1, with TRBD1 matching 8 bases. This material consisted of peripheral blood, taken from a patient treated with radiotherapy plus ipilimumab. The CDR3 spells CASSLARGQTEAFF. The CDR3 DNA reads as TGTGCCAGCAGCTTGGCCAGGGGGCAAACTGAAGCTTTCTTT.